The 28 T cell receptor beta chains presented below share a single source sample, sequenced in a study of blood T cell repertoires in COVID-19. Clones were sequenced by immunoSEQ multiplex PCR, and TCRdb holds only the in-frame ones, with some missing. The sample records about 140,000 clones, almost 80% being singletons. Sequencing was done on a sample of peripheral blood. The source of these receptors is a man aged 55 to 70 who had recovered from COVID-19.

Points on this clone: A read error may account for a junction end that differs from germline. The V gene is TRBV19, the J gene TRBJ2-2; TRBD1 matches at 8 bases. This CDR3 has 15 residues. Germline CDR1 reads LNHDA; CDR2 reads SQIVND (reference sequence). Here the CDR3 reads CASSYRDRNAGELFF. CDR3 in DNA: TGTGCCAGTAGTTACCGGGACAGGAACGCCGGGGAGCTGTTTTTT.

The rearrangement links TRBV9 to TRBJ2-7; TRBD1 aligns across 12 bases. From germline, CDR1 is SGDLS and CDR2 YYNGEE. V trimming: 4 bases; J trimming: 5 bases; junction bases outside the gene matches: 10. The CDR3 covers 16 residues. The CDR3 sequence: CASSPPVGTGGHEQYF. In DNA form, the CDR3 reads TGTGCCAGCAGCCCCCCGGTAGGGACAGGGGGCCACGAGCAGTACTTC.

The chain has TRBV28 and TRBJ1-2; 8 bases match TRBD1. J lost 6 bases, V lost 4 bases, and 10 bases had no gene match. The CDR3 spans 15 residues. The germline gives CDR1 MDHEN, CDR2 SYDVKM. Written as DNA, the CDR3 is TGTGCCAGCAGTTCAGGACAGGGCTCTCTAAATGGCTACACCTTC. Protein product: CASSSGQGSLNGYTF.

The chain employs TRBV19 and TRBJ1-3; D not certain. CDR1 and CDR2 from the germline V gene are LNHDA and SQIVND (reference sequence). This CDR3 region has 15 residues. V gave up 3 bases and J gave up 0 bases, with 9 bases separating them. The CDR3 region has the DNA TGTGCCAGTAGTATCAGACTGGACTCTGGAAACACCATATATTTT. Residues: CASSIRLDSGNTIYF.

The chain recombines TRBV5-1 with TRBJ2-2; a possible D gene is TRBD2 (5 bases). The V gene's germline CDR1 is SGHRS and CDR2 YFSETQ. The CDR3 runs to 15 residues. Trimming shortened V by 0 bases and J by 6 bases, and 12 bases separated the two germline ends. The CDR3 loop is CASSLEGSDPGELFF. For the CDR3, the DNA is TGCGCCAGCAGCTTGGAAGGTAGCGACCCCGGGGAGCTGTTTTTT. The full variable domain, rest sourced from reference TRBV5-1 and TRBJ2-2, is KAGVTQTPRYLIKTRGQQVTLSCSPISGHRSVSWYQQTPGQGLQFLFEYFSETQRNKGNFPGRFSGRQFSNSRSEMNVSTLELGDSALYLCASSLEGSDPGELFFGEGSRLTVL.

The rearrangement uses TRBV18 and TRBJ2-7; possible D gene TRBD2, 6 bases. V was cut by 0 bases and J by 2 bases, with 17 bases left in between. CDR3 length: 17 amino acids. Germline CDR1 reads KGHSH; CDR2 reads LQKENI. In DNA, the CDR3 is TGTGCCAGCTCACCACCGGGCTTCACGGGGGTAGCCTACGAGCAGTACTTC. The encoded protein is CASSPPGFTGVAYEQYF.

CDR3 region: CASSPGVQTYEQYF. In DNA, the CDR3 is TGTGCCAGCAGCCCCGGGGTGCAAACCTACGAGCAGTACTTC. The V call is TRBV27, the J call TRBJ2-7, with D maybe TRBD2 (5 bases). Per germline, CDR1 MNHEY and CDR2 SMNVEV (reference sequence). This CDR3 spans 14 amino acids. V was pared by 6 bases and J by 2 bases, with 14 bases between.

The chain is built from TRBV28 and TRBJ2-1; maybe TRBD1 (6 bases). Trimming pared 4 bases from V and 6 bases from J, leaving 16 bases between. The CDR3 covers 15 residues. Looked up from germline, CDR1 is MDHEN and CDR2 is SYDVKM. The CDR3 DNA sequence: TGTGCCAGCAGTTCCCAAGGGGGTGGGGCCAATGAGCAGTTCTTC. Translation: CASSSQGGGANEQFF.

J is TRBJ1-1 and V is TRBV29-1; possible D gene TRBD1, 6 bases. There are 13 residues in the CDR3. V lost 8 bases to trimming and J lost 3 bases, with 16 bases between them. Germline V gene data show CDR1 as SQVTM and CDR2 as ANQGSEA. The CDR3 nucleotides are TGCAGCCCCGTGAGGGGGAGCGACACTGAAGCTTTCTTT. This codes for CSPVRGSDTEAFF.

V gene TRBV10-2 combines with J gene TRBJ2-1, with D perhaps TRBD1 (5 bases). Trimming stripped 6 bases from V and 0 bases from J, with 6 bases between. The CDR3 has 13 amino acids. Germline V gene data show CDR1 as WSHSY and CDR2 as SAAADI. CDR3 loop: CASRDNSYNEQFF. CDR3 nucleotides: TGCGCCAGCAGGGACAACTCCTACAATGAGCAGTTCTTC.

This rearrangement joins TRBV6-1 to TRBJ1-4; D not resolved. The V gene lost 2 bases and the J gene lost 5 bases, with 12 bases spanning the gap. This CDR3 is 15 amino acids long. Germline assignment: CDR1 MNHNS and CDR2 SASEGT. In nucleotides, the CDR3 is TGTGCCAGCAGTGAATCGGCCAGGCACAATGAAAAACTGTTTTTT. This sequence encodes CASSESARHNEKLFF.

This chain joins TRBV6-5 and TRBJ2-1, with 10 bases lining up with TRBD2. V lost 7 bases to trimming and J lost 6 bases; unmatched junction nucleotides: 6. Per the germline V gene, CDR1 is MNHEY and CDR2 is SVGAGI. This CDR3 comprises 14 residues. CDR3 DNA: TGTGCCAGCAAACCGGGACTAGCGTCCAATGAGCAGTTCTTC. Amino acid sequence: CASKPGLASNEQFF.

V usage is TRBV28 and J usage is TRBJ1-2; unclear D gene. The germline gives CDR1 MDHEN, CDR2 SYDVKM. The V end was cut by 7 bases, the J end by 2 bases, with 14 bases between. The CDR3 spans 14 residues. The CDR3 loop reads CASTSTTENYGYTF. CDR3 sequence (DNA): TGTGCCAGCACCTCCACCACGGAGAACTATGGCTACACCTTC.

The V call is TRBV10-3, the J call TRBJ2-1, with 9 bases aligning to TRBD1. CDR1 and CDR2 from the germline V gene are ENHRY and SYGVKD. The CDR3 has 12 amino acids. The trim removed 7 bases at V and 6 bases at J, leaving 1 base unmatched. The CDR3 region is CAIKGQGNEQFF. The CDR3 nucleotides read TGTGCCATCAAGGGACAGGGCAATGAGCAGTTCTTC.

The chain employs TRBV7-9 and TRBJ2-5; 9 bases align to TRBD1. The V and J ends lost 5 bases and 5 bases, in that order; junction bases with no gene match: 3. From germline, CDR1 is SEHNR and CDR2 FQNEAQ (reference sequence). The CDR3 is made up of 13 amino acids. The CDR3 coding sequence is TGTGCCAGCAGCGCGACAGGGGGGGAGACCCAGTACTTC. Protein: CASSATGGETQYF.

This clone has just a few counts. The rearrangement joins TRBV6-5 to TRBJ2-5; tentative D call: TRBD2 (6 bases). Germline CDR1 MNHEY, CDR2 SVGAGI. The CDR3 covers 14 residues. Trimming stripped 2 bases from V and 5 bases from J, with 12 bases between. The CDR3 here is CASSYGGGRETQYF. As DNA, the CDR3 is TGTGCCAGCAGTTACGGGGGAGGCAGGGAGACCCAGTACTTC.

At least ten counts were recorded for this clone. As DNA, the CDR3 is TGCGCCAGCAGCCCCCGGGACAGAAACTATGGCTACACCTTC. Translation: CASSPRDRNYGYTF. V and J are TRBV5-1 and TRBJ1-2, with 7 bases fitting TRBD1. Germline CDR1 is SGHRS and CDR2 is YFSETQ. The V and J ends lost 4 bases and 2 bases, in that order; junction bases with no gene match: 5. The CDR3 runs to 14 residues.

The V gene is TRBV11-2, the J gene TRBJ2-2; 9 bases are a match to TRBD2. The CDR3 is made up of 16 amino acids. Germline-derived CDR1 and CDR2 are SGHAT and FQNNGV. Unmatched junction bases numbered 2, after V lost 2 bases and J lost 1 base. CDR3 coding DNA: TGTGCCAGCAGCTTACAAGCGGGAGGGAACACCGGGGAGCTGTTTTTT. This gives the protein CASSLQAGGNTGELFF. The full variable domain, its missing parts supplied by reference TRBV11-2 and TRBJ2-2, is EAGVAQSPRYKIIEKRQSVAFWCNPISGHATLYWYQQILGQGPKLLIQFQNNGVVDDSQLPKDRFSAERLKGVDSTLKIQPAKLEDSAVYLCASSLQAGGNTGELFFGEGSRLTVL.

The chain uses TRBV6-5 and TRBJ2-5; D remains ambiguous. CDR3 size: 13 residues. Germline assignment: CDR1 MNHEY and CDR2 SVGAGI. The V gene lost 4 bases and the J gene lost 5 bases, with 11 bases spanning the gap. CDR3 loop: CASSFSEAETQYF. The CDR3 bases are TGTGCCAGCAGTTTTAGTGAGGCGGAGACCCAGTACTTC.

This chain uses TRBV5-1 with TRBJ2-3; 16 bases are a match to TRBD2. The CDR3 runs 17 residues. The V and J ends lost 4 bases and 4 bases, in that order; junction bases with no gene match: 6. Germline values: CDR1 SGHRS, CDR2 YFSETQ. In DNA form, the CDR3 reads TGCGCCAGCAGCACCGGGACTAGCGGGGGGGCCGCAGATACGCAGTATTTT. It translates to CASSTGTSGGAADTQYF.

CDR3 loop: CACGLAGEGEQFF. CDR3 sequence (DNA): TGTGCCTGCGGACTAGCGGGAGAAGGTGAGCAGTTCTTC. This sequence joins TRBV3-1 (or the pseudogene TRBV3-2) and TRBJ2-1, with 13 bases fitting TRBD2. V shed 11 bases, J shed 9 bases, and the junction held 7 bases outside the gene matches. Per the germline V gene, CDR1 is LGHDT and CDR2 is YNNKEL (reference sequence). CDR3 length equals 13 residues.

This clone was counted a single time. The genes are TRBV24-1 and TRBJ2-2; D is possibly TRBD1 (6 bases). The CDR3 runs 17 residues. Between the trimmed V and J ends, which lost 4 bases and 0 bases, there was a span of 14 bases. Germline assignment: CDR1 KGHDR and CDR2 SFDVKD. The CDR3 bases are TGTGCCACCAGTGACAGGGGAGCGCCTACGAACACCGGGGAGCTGTTTTTT. This sequence encodes CATSDRGAPTNTGELFF.

The genes are TRBV30 and TRBJ1-1; D is possibly TRBD1 (6 bases). This CDR3 is 14 amino acids long. The germline gives CDR1 GTSNPN, CDR2 SVGIG (reference sequence). Trimming shortened V by 3 bases and J by 1 base, and 12 bases separated the two germline ends. CDR3 in amino acids: CAWRPDRRNTEAFF. The CDR3 DNA follows: TGTGCCTGGAGACCTGACAGGAGGAACACTGAAGCTTTCTTT.

The CDR3 region is CASSPRDTNSPLHF. CDR3 in DNA: TGTGCCAGCTCACCTAGGGACACTAATTCACCCCTCCACTTT. This sequence joins TRBV18 and TRBJ1-6; perhaps TRBD1 as D (6 bases). The CDR3 has 14 amino acids. Looked up from germline, CDR1 is KGHSH and CDR2 is LQKENI. V was trimmed by 3 bases and J by 6 bases, leaving 9 bases between them. Drawing the rest from reference TRBV18 and TRBJ1-6, the complete variable domain is NAGVMQNPRHLVRRRGQEARLRCSPMKGHSHVYWYRQLPEEGLKFMVYLQKENIIDESGMPKERFSAEFPKEGPSILRIQQVVRGDSAAYFCASSPRDTNSPLHFGNGTRLTVT.

The J gene is TRBJ1-2, the V gene TRBV30; weak D call: TRBD1 (5 bases). The CDR3 consists of 13 residues. Germline loops: CDR1 GTSNPN, CDR2 SVGIG (reference sequence). The V gene lost 2 bases and the J gene lost 8 bases, with 15 bases spanning the gap. The chain's CDR3 is CAWSPGRVRGYTF. The DNA for the CDR3 is TGTGCCTGGAGTCCAGGGCGAGTTCGGGGCTACACCTTC. Together with reference TRBV30 and TRBJ1-2, the CDR3 gives the full variable domain: SQTIHQWPATLVQPVGSPLSLECTVEGTSNPNLYWYRQAAGRGLQLLFYSVGIGQISSEVPQNLSASRPQDRQFILSSKKLLLSDSGFYLCAWSPGRVRGYTFGSGTRLTVV.

The chain recombines TRBV30 with TRBJ1-1; tentative D call: TRBD1 (5 bases). CDR1 GTSNPN and CDR2 SVGIG come from the germline V gene (reference sequence). The CDR3 spans 14 residues. Trimming took 1 base from V and 5 from J, leaving 14 bases between them. CDR3 loop: CAWSETVRTTEAFF. CDR3 coding DNA: TGTGCCTGGAGTGAGACAGTCAGGACGACTGAAGCTTTCTTT.

The chain is built from TRBV2 and TRBJ2-2; 8 bases map to TRBD2. V lost 0 bases to trimming and J lost 0 bases; unmatched junction nucleotides: 0. Germline V lookup: CDR1 SNHLY, CDR2 FYNNEI. This CDR3 comprises 16 residues. The DNA of the CDR3 is TGTGCCAGCAGTGAAGCGGGACTAGCGAACACCGGGGAGCTGTTTTTT. Amino acid sequence: CASSEAGLANTGELFF.

The rearrangement uses TRBV7-2 and TRBJ2-7; 8 bases agree with TRBD1. Germline CDR1 SGHTA, CDR2 FQGNSA. The trim removed 7 bases at V and 7 bases at J, leaving 9 bases unmatched. The CDR3 has 13 amino acids. CDR3 bases: TGTGCCAGCAAAAGGACAGGGACCGGAGAGCAGTACTTC. Translated: CASKRTGTGEQYF.